The T cell receptor beta chain described here comes from a study of chemoradiotherapy in HPV16-positive cancers. On the study more broadly: Functional T-cell assays on a couple of HPV16-positive patients' cells defined candidate HPV-specific clones and common TCR motifs.

Repertoires were sampled repeatedly during chemoradiotherapy. Of note for this clone: Its matching antigen is unknown.

Regarding the study as a whole: Candidate HPV-specific clones and E7-related TCR motifs grew in tumor during treatment.

Data came from immunoSEQ multiplex PCR; TCRdb stores just in-frame clones and leaves some out. The sample consists of over 6,500 clones, 71% of them appearing once. This clonotype originated in a human donor with HPV-associated anogenital cancer. The sequences come from tumor tissue, collected from a patient who underwent chemoradiotherapy.

The CDR3 sequence is CASSLDVGYTEAFF. CDR3 coding DNA: TGTGCCAGCAGCTTAGACGTCGGGTACACTGAAGCTTTCTTT. The chain recombines TRBV7-9 with TRBJ1-1; D not resolved. The V and J ends lost 1 base and 3 bases respectively, with 9 bases between them. This CDR3 comprises 14 residues. Germline lookup yields CDR1 SEHNR and CDR2 FQNEAQ (reference sequence).